The clone carrying this TCR beta chain has only a few counts. The data were obtained in a study of shared clonotypes between healthy human individuals. Profiling relied on immunoSEQ multiplex PCR, and the TCRdb table lists in-frame clones only, not all of them. The table has about 2,500,000 clones, just over 90% seen once. V gave up 4 bases and J gave up 7 bases, with 10 bases separating them. Germline CDR1 reads SQVTM; CDR2 reads ANQGSEA. The CDR3 consists of 11 residues. The sequenced sample consisted of naive CD4+ T cells sorted from blood. Subset reported: CD45RA+ positively selected. The V and J genes are TRBV29-1 and TRBJ1-1; no firm D call. The TCR sequence derives from a man younger than 35 in good health. CDR3 sequence: CSVVRTSEAFF. DNA for the CDR3: TGCAGCGTTGTTCGGACGAGTGAAGCTTTCTTT.